This is a list of T cell receptor beta chains from one sample in a study of blood T cell repertoires in COVID-19. The method was immunoSEQ multiplex PCR; TCRdb's version includes in-frame clones alone and lacks a portion of them. This sample carries about 69,000 clones, approximately 92% of them seen once, and the ten largest clones take around 5%. Sequences were obtained from peripheral blood. These receptors all stem from a woman aged 45-60 years with active COVID-19. Each CDR3 is given with its conserved first and last residue. D genes are given only for firm matches. Clone size is shown for a subset of rows, as once, few, many or a class of expanded clone.

V: TRBV5-1
J: TRBJ2-1
D: TRBD2
size: -
CDR3: CASSLASRSSGTHNEQFF
DNA: TGCGCCAGCAGCTTGGCTTCCCGATCTAGCGGGACCCACAATGAGCAGTTCTTC

V: TRBV7-9
J: TRBJ1-5
D: -
size: -
CDR3: CASSPQMSNQPQHF
DNA: TGTGCCAGCAGCCCGCAGATGAGCAATCAGCCCCAGCATTTT

V: TRBV9
J: TRBJ2-5
D: -
size: -
CDR3: CASSARGDSQETQYF
DNA: TGTGCCAGCAGCGCGCGGGGGGACAGTCAAGAGACCCAGTACTTC

V: TRBV2
J: TRBJ1-6
D: TRBD1
size: -
CDR3: CASRPTGGNSPLHF
DNA: TGTGCCAGCAGACCGACAGGGGGAAATTCACCCCTCCACTTT

V: TRBV9
J: TRBJ2-2
D: TRBD1
size: -
CDR3: CASSVGLLGGQGTGELFF
DNA: TGTGCCAGCAGCGTGGGTCTCCTCGGGGGACAGGGCACCGGGGAGCTGTTTTTT

V: TRBV28
J: TRBJ1-2
D: TRBD1
size: -
CDR3: CASSSFSQSGTGAIYGYTF
DNA: TGTGCCAGCAGTTCCTTCTCACAATCCGGGACAGGGGCAATCTATGGCTACACCTTC

V: TRBV6-6
J: TRBJ1-2
D: TRBD1
size: -
CDR3: CASRYPTGGDYGYTF
DNA: TGTGCCAGCCGCTATCCGACAGGGGGCGACTATGGCTACACCTTC

V: TRBV5-1
J: TRBJ2-2
D: -
size: -
CDR3: CASSLGQGTGELFF
DNA: TGCGCCAGCAGCTTGGGGCAGGGGACCGGGGAGCTGTTTTTT

V: TRBV10-3
J: TRBJ2-2
D: -
size: -
CDR3: CATLARRGMNTGELFF
DNA: TGTGCCACCCTAGCTCGTCGCGGAATGAACACCGGGGAGCTGTTTTTT

V: TRBV5-1
J: TRBJ1-1
D: TRBD1
size: -
CDR3: CASSSRTGQWTEAFF
DNA: TGCGCCAGCAGCTCGCGGACAGGGCAGTGGACTGAAGCTTTCTTT

V: TRBV24-1
J: TRBJ2-7
D: TRBD1
size: once
CDR3: CATSDGGTGRNEQYF
DNA: TGTGCCACCAGTGATGGCGGGACAGGGAGGAACGAGCAGTACTTC

V: TRBV28
J: TRBJ1-6
D: -
size: -
CDR3: CASSFGGGYNSPLHF
DNA: TGTGCCAGCAGTTTTGGGGGAGGCTATAATTCACCCCTCCACTTT

V: TRBV4-1
J: TRBJ2-7
D: -
size: -
CDR3: CASSQTGTLRDEQYF
DNA: TGCGCCAGCAGCCAGACCGGGACTCTAAGGGACGAGCAGTACTTC

V: TRBV7-3
J: TRBJ2-5
D: -
size: -
CDR3: CASSSTDMTVQYF
DNA: TGTGCCAGCAGCTCCACGGACATGACAGTACAGTACTTC

V: TRBV11-3
J: TRBJ1-1
D: TRBD1
size: -
CDR3: CASSRGQGAAFF
DNA: TGTGCCAGCAGCCGCGGTCAGGGGGCAGCTTTCTTT

V: TRBV19
J: TRBJ2-2
D: -
size: -
CDR3: CASNNYGVTGELFF
DNA: TGTGCCAGTAATAACTACGGGGTGACCGGGGAGCTGTTTTTT

V: TRBV4-2
J: TRBJ2-1
D: TRBD2
size: -
CDR3: CAAGTSGIFVNEQFF
DNA: TGTGCAGCCGGGACTAGCGGGATATTCGTTAATGAGCAGTTCTTC

V: TRBV23-1
J: TRBJ1-5
D: -
size: -
CDR3: CASSQNYSNQPQHF
DNA: TGCGCCAGCAGTCAAAATTATAGCAATCAGCCCCAGCATTTT

V: TRBV19
J: TRBJ2-1
D: -
size: -
CDR3: CASREGAYPYNEQFF
DNA: TGTGCCAGTAGGGAGGGGGCGTATCCCTACAATGAGCAGTTCTTC

V: TRBV28
J: TRBJ2-1
D: TRBD2
size: -
CDR3: CASSFTLAGGYNEQFF
DNA: TGTGCCAGCAGTTTCACACTAGCGGGAGGCTACAATGAGCAGTTCTTC

V: TRBV5-1
J: TRBJ1-1
D: -
size: -
CDR3: CASSLQGSNTEAFF
DNA: TGCGCCAGCAGCTTGCAGGGCAGTAACACTGAAGCTTTCTTT

V: TRBV7-9
J: TRBJ2-7
D: -
size: -
CDR3: CASSLALGRGFYEQYF
DNA: TGTGCCAGCAGCTTAGCCCTGGGTAGAGGATTCTACGAGCAGTACTTC

V: TRBV7-9
J: TRBJ2-7
D: TRBD1
size: -
CDR3: CASSVTGEAIAQYF
DNA: TGTGCCAGCAGCGTGACAGGGGAAGCTATCGCGCAGTACTTC

V: TRBV11-2
J: TRBJ2-7
D: -
size: -
CDR3: CASSGRTYEQYF
DNA: TGTGCCAGCAGCGGGAGGACCTACGAGCAGTACTTC

V: TRBV5-1
J: TRBJ2-7
D: TRBD2
size: -
CDR3: CASSVLADPSYEQYF
DNA: TGCGCCAGCAGCGTACTAGCGGACCCCTCCTACGAGCAGTACTTC

V: TRBV19
J: TRBJ2-1
D: TRBD2
size: few
CDR3: CASSKAGAVDEQFF
DNA: TGTGCCAGTAGTAAAGCGGGAGCCGTCGATGAGCAGTTCTTC

V: TRBV29-1
J: TRBJ2-7
D: TRBD2
size: -
CDR3: CSVAQPPGGSIYEQYF
DNA: TGCAGCGTTGCCCAACCCCCGGGCGGGAGCATCTACGAGCAGTACTTC

V: TRBV30
J: TRBJ2-1
D: TRBD2
size: -
CDR3: CAWSGTRANEQFF
DNA: TGTGCCTGGAGCGGGACTAGGGCGAATGAGCAGTTCTTC

V: TRBV18
J: TRBJ2-7
D: -
size: once
CDR3: CASSQIQGGEQYF
DNA: TGTGCCAGCTCACAAATTCAGGGAGGCGAGCAGTACTTC

V: TRBV7-3
J: TRBJ1-1
D: TRBD1
size: -
CDR3: CASSLKGPGQGESNTEAFF
DNA: TGTGCCAGCAGCTTAAAGGGACCGGGACAGGGAGAGAGTAACACTGAAGCTTTCTTT

V: TRBV27
J: TRBJ2-7
D: TRBD2
size: -
CDR3: CASSSRTSGIYEQYF
DNA: TGTGCCAGCAGTTCACGCACTAGCGGAATCTACGAGCAGTACTTC

V: TRBV29-1
J: TRBJ2-1
D: TRBD2
size: -
CDR3: CSVGASGSYNEQFF
DNA: TGCAGCGTTGGGGCTAGCGGGTCCTACAATGAGCAGTTCTTC

V: TRBV2
J: TRBJ1-5
D: -
size: few
CDR3: CASSTNYNQPQHF
DNA: TGTGCCAGCAGCACAAATTACAATCAGCCCCAGCATTTT

V: TRBV11-3
J: TRBJ1-1
D: -
size: -
CDR3: CASSLVDMGAPEAFF
DNA: TGTGCCAGCAGCTTAGTTGACATGGGTGCCCCTGAAGCTTTCTTT

V: TRBV2
J: TRBJ2-2
D: -
size: -
CDR3: CALGDMDTGELFF
DNA: TGTGCCTTGGGAGACATGGACACCGGGGAGCTGTTTTTT

V: TRBV5-1
J: TRBJ2-2
D: TRBD2
size: -
CDR3: CASSYDSSGSKMSGELFF
DNA: TGCGCCAGCAGTTACGACTCCAGCGGGAGCAAGATGTCCGGGGAGCTGTTTTTT

V: TRBV12-3/TRBV12-4
J: TRBJ2-7
D: -
size: -
CDR3: CASSPSSHEQYF
DNA: TGTGCCAGCAGTCCAAGTAGCCACGAGCAGTACTTC

V: TRBV2
J: TRBJ2-5
D: -
size: -
CDR3: CASSEAMREETQYF
DNA: TGTGCCAGCAGTGAGGCCATGAGGGAAGAGACCCAGTACTTC

V: TRBV6-1
J: TRBJ2-3
D: -
size: -
CDR3: CASSERFFGGGRTDTQYF
DNA: TGTGCCAGCAGTGAACGATTCTTCGGTGGAGGGCGCACAGATACGCAGTATTTT

V: TRBV19
J: TRBJ1-5
D: TRBD1
size: -
CDR3: CASSLRDRGQGNQPQHF
DNA: TGTGCCAGTAGTTTGAGGGACAGGGGGCAGGGCAATCAGCCCCAGCATTTT

V: TRBV28
J: TRBJ1-1
D: -
size: few
CDR3: CASSLWGWGAFF
DNA: TGTGCCAGCAGTTTATGGGGCTGGGGCGCTTTCTTT